This T cell receptor beta chain came from a study of cytomegalovirus exposure and HLA in healthy donors. This clone was counted between two and nine times. A junction end diverges from the germline sequence, so it may reflect a read error. Germline CDR1 and CDR2: SSHAT and FNYEAQ (reference sequence). CDR3 size: 16 residues. It was with 60 Vbeta and 13 Jbeta primers that the PCR ran. Sequencing was performed with immunoSEQ multiplex PCR; in TCRdb, only in-frame clones are kept and a portion is missing. Of 150,000 to 200,000 clones in the sample, approximately 78% were seen once. Sequencing was performed on PBMCs. This clonotype originated in a woman aged 25-40 years in good health and CMV-seropositive. The chain recombines TRBV7-7 with TRBJ2-2, with 11 bases lining up with TRBD2. In DNA form, the CDR3 reads TGTGCTAGCAGCCCGACTAGCGGGGCAGACACCGGGGAGCTGTTTTTT. Its translation: CASSPTSGADTGELFF.